A single T cell receptor (beta chain) is shown here with its context. The antigen is undetermined. TCRdb reprocessed the 5' RACE reads via MiXCR and lists one record per CDR3 protein. The sample lists fewer than 600,000 distinct CDR3 sequences, roughly 20% occurring once. This sample was taken from a study of T-cell memory formation after mild COVID-19. General observations from the study: Pre-infection memory held some responding clones, suggesting pre-existing cross-reactive T cells responded. Contracting clones from day 15 to 85 had balanced CD4/CD8; later expanders favoured CD4+.

Per germline, CDR1 DFQATT and CDR2 SNEGSKA (reference sequence). The ends lost 3 bases at V and 6 bases at J; junction bases unmatched: 4. The CDR3 is 13 residues long. The sequencing input was PBMCs or a T cell subset sorted from them (not recorded which). This receptor was identified in an adult woman who had mild COVID-19 (a few samples of this study predate the infection). Cell type and time point are not known. V and J are TRBV20-1 and TRBJ1-5; 8 bases fit TRBD1. CDR3 bases: TGCAGTGCTAGGGCAGGGGGCGGTCAGCCCCAGCATTTT. Protein sequence: CSARAGGGQPQHF.